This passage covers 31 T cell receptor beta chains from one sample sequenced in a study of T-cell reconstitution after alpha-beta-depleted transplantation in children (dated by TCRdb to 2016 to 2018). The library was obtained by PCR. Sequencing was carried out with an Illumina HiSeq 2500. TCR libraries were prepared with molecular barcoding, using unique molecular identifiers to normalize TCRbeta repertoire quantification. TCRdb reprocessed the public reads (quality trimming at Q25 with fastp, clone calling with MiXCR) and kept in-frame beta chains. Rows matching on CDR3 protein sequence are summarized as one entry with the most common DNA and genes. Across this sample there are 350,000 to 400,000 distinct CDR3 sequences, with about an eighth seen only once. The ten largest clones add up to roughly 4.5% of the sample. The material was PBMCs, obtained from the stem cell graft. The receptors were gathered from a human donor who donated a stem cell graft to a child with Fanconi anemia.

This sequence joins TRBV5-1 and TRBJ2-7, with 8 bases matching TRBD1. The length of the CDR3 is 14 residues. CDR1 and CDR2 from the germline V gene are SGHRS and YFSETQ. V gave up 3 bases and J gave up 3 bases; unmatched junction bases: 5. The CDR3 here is CASSSQGAIYEQYF. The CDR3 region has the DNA TGCGCCAGCAGCTCCCAGGGGGCGATCTACGAGCAGTACTTC.

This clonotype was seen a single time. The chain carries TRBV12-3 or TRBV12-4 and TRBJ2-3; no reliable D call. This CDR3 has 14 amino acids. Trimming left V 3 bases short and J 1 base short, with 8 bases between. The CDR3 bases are TGTGCCAGCAGTTTGTACAGTCGCACAGATACGCAGTATTTT. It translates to CASSLYSRTDTQYF.

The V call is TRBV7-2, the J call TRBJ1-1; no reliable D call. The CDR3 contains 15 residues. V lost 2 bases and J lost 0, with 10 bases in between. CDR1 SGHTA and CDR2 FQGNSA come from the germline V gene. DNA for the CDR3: TGTGCCAGCAGCTTACAGGAGAACATGAACACTGAAGCTTTCTTT. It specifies CASSLQENMNTEAFF. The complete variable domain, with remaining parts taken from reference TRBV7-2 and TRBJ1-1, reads GAGVSQSPSNKVTEKGKDVELRCDPISGHTALYWYRQSLGQGLEFLIYFQGNSAPDKSGLPSDRFSAERTGGSVSTLTIQRTQQEDSAVYLCASSLQENMNTEAFFGQGTRLTVV.

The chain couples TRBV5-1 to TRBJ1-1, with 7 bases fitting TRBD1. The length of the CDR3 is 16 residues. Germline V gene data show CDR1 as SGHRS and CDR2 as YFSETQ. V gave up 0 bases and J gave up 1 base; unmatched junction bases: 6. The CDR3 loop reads CASSLGLDRSNTEAFF. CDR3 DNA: TGCGCCAGCAGCTTGGGATTGGACAGGTCGAACACTGAAGCTTTCTTT.

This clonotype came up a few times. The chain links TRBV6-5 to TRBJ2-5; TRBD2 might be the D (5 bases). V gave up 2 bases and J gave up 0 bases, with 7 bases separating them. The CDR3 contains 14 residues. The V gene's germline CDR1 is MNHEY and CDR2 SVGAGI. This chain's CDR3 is CASSYGEYQETQYF. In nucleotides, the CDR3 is TGTGCCAGCAGTTACGGGGAGTACCAAGAGACCCAGTACTTC.

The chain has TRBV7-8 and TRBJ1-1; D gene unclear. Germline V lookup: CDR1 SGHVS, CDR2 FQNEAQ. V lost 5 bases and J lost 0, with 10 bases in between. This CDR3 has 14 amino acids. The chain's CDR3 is CASSQRLLNTEAFF. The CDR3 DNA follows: TGTGCCAGCAGCCAGAGACTTTTGAACACTGAAGCTTTCTTT.

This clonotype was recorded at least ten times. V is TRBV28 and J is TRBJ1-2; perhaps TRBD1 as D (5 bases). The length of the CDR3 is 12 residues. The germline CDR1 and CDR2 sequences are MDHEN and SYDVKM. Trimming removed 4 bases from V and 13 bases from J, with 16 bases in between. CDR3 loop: CASSSEDRRPTF. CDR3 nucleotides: TGTGCCAGCAGTTCAGAAGACAGACGCCCCACCTTC.

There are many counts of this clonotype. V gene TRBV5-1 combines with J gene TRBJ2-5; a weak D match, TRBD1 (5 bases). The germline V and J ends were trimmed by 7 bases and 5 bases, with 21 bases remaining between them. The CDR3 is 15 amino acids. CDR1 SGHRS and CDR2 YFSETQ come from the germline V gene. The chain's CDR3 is CASHKRGPSGETQYF. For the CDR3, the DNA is TGCGCCAGCCATAAAAGGGGTCCCTCAGGGGAGACCCAGTACTTC.

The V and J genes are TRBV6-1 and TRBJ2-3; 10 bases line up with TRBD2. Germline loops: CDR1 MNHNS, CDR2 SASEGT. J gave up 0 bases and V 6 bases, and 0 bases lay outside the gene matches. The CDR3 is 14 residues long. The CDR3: CASRAGGSTDTQYF. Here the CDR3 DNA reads TGTGCCAGCAGAGCGGGGGGGAGCACAGATACGCAGTATTTT.

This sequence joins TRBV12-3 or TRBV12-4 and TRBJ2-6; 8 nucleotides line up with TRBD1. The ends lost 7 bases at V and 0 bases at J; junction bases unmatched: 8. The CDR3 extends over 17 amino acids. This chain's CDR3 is CASTPGQGSSGANVLTF. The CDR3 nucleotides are TGTGCCAGCACTCCCGGACAGGGTAGCTCTGGGGCCAACGTCCTGACTTTC.

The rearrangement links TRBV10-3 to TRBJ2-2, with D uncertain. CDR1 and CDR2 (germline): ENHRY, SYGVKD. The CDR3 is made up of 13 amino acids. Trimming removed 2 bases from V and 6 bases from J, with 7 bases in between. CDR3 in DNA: TGTGCCATCAGTGAGATGACGCCCGGGGAGCTGTTTTTT. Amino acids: CAISEMTPGELFF.

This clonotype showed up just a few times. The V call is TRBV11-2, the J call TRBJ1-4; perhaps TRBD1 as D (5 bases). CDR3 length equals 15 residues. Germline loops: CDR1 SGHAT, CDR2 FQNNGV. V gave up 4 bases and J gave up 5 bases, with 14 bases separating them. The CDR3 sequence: CASSSRTSTNEKLFF. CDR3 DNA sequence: TGTGCCAGCAGCTCCAGGACAAGTACAAATGAAAAACTGTTTTTT.

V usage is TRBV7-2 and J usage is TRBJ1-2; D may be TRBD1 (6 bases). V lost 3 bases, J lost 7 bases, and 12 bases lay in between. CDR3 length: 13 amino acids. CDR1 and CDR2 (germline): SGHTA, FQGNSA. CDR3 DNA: TGTGCCAGCAGCTTTAACAGGGTGGCTGGCTACACCTTC. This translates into CASSFNRVAGYTF.

CDR3 coding DNA: TGTGCCAGCAGGTGGACAGGGACCAACAATGAGCAGTTCTTC. It yields the protein CASRWTGTNNEQFF. This rearrangement joins TRBV5-8 to TRBJ2-1, with 8 bases fitting TRBD1. The CDR3 consists of 14 residues. V shed 5 bases, J shed 5 bases, and the junction held 6 bases outside the gene matches. Germline V gene sequence: CDR1 SGHTS, CDR2 YDEGEE.

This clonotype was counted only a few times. CDR3 sequence reads: CSVAAGPSNQPQHF. The CDR3 nucleotides are TGCAGCGTTGCTGCAGGGCCAAGCAATCAGCCCCAGCATTTT. J is TRBJ1-5 and V is TRBV29-1; tentatively, D is TRBD1 (5 bases). From germline, CDR1 is SQVTM and CDR2 ANQGSEA. The CDR3 has 14 residues. V lost 4 bases and J 1 base, leaving 11 bases between the germline ends.

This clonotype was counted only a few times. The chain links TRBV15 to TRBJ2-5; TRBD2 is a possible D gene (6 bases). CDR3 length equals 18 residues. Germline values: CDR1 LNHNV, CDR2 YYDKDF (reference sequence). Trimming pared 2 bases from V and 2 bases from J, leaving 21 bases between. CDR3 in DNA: TGTGCCACCAGCAGAAATCGTCAGGGCGGAGGGTATCAAGAGACCCAGTACTTC. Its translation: CATSRNRQGGGYQETQYF.

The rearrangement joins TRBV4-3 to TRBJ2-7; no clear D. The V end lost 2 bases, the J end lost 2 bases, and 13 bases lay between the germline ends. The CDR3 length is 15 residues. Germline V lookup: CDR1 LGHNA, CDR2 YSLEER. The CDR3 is CASSQQADRTYEQYF. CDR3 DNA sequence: TGCGCCAGCAGCCAACAGGCAGATAGAACCTACGAGCAGTACTTC.

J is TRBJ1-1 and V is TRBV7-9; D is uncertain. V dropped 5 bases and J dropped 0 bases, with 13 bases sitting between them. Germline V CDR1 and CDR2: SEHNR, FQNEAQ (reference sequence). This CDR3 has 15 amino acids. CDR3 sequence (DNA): TGTGCCAGCAGCCTGTCCCCAGGTCTGAACACTGAAGCTTTCTTT. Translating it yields CASSLSPGLNTEAFF.

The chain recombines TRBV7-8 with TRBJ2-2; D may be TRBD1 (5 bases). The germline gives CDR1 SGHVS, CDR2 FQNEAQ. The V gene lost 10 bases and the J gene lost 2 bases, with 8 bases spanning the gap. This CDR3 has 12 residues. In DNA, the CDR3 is TGTGCCATAACAGGAAACACCGGGGAGCTGTTTTTT. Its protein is CAITGNTGELFF.

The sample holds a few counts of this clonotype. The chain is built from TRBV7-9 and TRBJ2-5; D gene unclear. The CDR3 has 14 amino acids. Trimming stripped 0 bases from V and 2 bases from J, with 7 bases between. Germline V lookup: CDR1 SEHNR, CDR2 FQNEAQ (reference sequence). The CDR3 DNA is TGTGCCAGCAGCTTAGCTTCTTATCAAGAGACCCAGTACTTC. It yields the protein CASSLASYQETQYF.

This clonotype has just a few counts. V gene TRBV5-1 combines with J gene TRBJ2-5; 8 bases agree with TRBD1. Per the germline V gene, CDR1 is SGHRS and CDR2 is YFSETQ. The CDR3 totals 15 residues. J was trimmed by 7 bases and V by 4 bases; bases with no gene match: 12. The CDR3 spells CASSDPSQGAVTQYF. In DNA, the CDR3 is TGCGCCAGCAGCGACCCCTCCCAGGGGGCCGTGACCCAGTACTTC.

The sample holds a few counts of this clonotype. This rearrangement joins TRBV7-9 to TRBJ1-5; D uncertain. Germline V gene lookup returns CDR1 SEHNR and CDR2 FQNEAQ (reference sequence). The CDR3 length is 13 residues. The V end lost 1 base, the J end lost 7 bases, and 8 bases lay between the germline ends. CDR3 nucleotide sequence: TGTGCCAGCAGCTTAGTCGGAGGGCAGCCCCAGCATTTT. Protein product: CASSLVGGQPQHF.

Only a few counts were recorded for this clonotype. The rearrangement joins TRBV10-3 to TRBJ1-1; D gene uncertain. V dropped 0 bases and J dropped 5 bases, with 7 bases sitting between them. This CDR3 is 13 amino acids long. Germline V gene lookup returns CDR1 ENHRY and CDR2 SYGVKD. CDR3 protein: CAISESEWTEAFF. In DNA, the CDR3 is TGTGCCATCAGTGAGTCGGAGTGGACTGAAGCTTTCTTT.

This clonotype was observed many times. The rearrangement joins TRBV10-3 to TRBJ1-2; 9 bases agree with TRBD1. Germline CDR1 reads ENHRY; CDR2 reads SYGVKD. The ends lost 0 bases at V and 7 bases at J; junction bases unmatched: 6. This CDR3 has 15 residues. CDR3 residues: CAISESGGQGPGYTF. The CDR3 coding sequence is TGTGCCATCAGTGAGTCGGGGGGACAGGGTCCTGGCTACACCTTC.

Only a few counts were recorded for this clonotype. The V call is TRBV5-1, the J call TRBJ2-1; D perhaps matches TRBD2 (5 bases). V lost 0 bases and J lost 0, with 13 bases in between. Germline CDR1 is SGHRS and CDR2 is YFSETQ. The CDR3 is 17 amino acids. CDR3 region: CASSLEPGLSSYNEQFF. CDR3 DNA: TGCGCCAGCAGCTTGGAACCAGGACTGAGCTCCTACAATGAGCAGTTCTTC.

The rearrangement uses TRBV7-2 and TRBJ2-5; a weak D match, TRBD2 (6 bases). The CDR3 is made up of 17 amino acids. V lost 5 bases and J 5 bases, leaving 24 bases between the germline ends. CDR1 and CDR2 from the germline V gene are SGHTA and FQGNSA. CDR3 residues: CASSPTWWSSAPETQYF. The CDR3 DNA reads TGTGCCAGCAGCCCCACCTGGTGGTCTAGCGCGCCCGAGACCCAGTACTTC.

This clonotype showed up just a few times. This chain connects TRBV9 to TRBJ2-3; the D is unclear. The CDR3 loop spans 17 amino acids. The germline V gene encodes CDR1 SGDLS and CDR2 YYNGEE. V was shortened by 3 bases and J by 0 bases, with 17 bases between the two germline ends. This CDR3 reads CASSEAINVGSTDTQYF. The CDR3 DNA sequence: TGTGCCAGCAGCGAGGCTATAAACGTGGGAAGCACAGATACGCAGTATTTT.

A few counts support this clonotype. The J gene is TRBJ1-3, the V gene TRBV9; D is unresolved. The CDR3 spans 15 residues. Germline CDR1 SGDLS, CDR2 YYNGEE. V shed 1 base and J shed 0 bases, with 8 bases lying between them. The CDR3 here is CASSVQANSGNTIYF. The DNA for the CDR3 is TGTGCCAGCAGCGTACAGGCTAACTCTGGAAACACCATATATTTT.

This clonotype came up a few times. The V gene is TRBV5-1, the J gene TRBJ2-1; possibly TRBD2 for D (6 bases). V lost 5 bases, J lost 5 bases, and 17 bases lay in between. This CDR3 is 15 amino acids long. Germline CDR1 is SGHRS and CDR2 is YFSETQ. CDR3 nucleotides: TGCGCCAGCAGTCTGACCGGGGGTGATCACAATGAGCAGTTCTTC. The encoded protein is CASSLTGGDHNEQFF. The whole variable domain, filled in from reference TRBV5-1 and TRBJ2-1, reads KAGVTQTPRYLIKTRGQQVTLSCSPISGHRSVSWYQQTPGQGLQFLFEYFSETQRNKGNFPGRFSGRQFSNSRSEMNVSTLELGDSALYLCASSLTGGDHNEQFFGPGTRLTVL.

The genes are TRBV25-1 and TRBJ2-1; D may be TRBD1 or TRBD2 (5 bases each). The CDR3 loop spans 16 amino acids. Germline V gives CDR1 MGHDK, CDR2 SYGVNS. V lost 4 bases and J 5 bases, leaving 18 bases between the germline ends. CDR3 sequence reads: CASSVIGTARNNEQFF. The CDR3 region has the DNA TGTGCCAGCAGTGTGATCGGGACGGCCCGCAACAATGAGCAGTTCTTC. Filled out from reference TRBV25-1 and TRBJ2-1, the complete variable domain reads EADIYQTPRYLVIGTGKKITLECSQTMGHDKMYWYQQDPGMELHLIHYSYGVNSTEKGDLSSESTVSRIRTEHFPLTLESARPSHTSQYLCASSVIGTARNNEQFFGPGTRLTVL.

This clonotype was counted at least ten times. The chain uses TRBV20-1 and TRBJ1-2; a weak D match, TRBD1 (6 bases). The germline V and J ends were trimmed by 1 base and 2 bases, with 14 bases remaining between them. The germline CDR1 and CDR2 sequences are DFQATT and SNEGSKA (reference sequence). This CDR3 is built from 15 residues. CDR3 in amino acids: CSARGGLTENYGYTF. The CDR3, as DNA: TGCAGTGCTAGAGGGGGGCTGACTGAGAACTATGGCTACACCTTC.